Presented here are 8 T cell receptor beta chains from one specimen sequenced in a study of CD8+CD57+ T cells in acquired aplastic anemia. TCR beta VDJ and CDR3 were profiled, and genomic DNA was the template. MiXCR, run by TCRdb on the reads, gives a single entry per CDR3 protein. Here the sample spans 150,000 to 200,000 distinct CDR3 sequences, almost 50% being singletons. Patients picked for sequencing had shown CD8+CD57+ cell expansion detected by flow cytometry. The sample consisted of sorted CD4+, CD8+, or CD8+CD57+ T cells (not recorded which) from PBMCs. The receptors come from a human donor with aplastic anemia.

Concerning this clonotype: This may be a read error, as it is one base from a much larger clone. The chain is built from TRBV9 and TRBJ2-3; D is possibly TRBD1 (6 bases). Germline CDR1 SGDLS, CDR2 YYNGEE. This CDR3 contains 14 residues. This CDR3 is CASSVDRDTNTQYF. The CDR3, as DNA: TGTGCCAGCAGCGTCGACCGGGACACAAATACGCAGTATTTT. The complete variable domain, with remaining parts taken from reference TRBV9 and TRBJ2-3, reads DSGVTQTPKHLITATGQRVTLRCSPRSGDLSVYWYQQSLDQGLQFLIQYYNGEERAKGNILERFSAQQFPDLHSELNLSSLELGDSALYFCASSVDRDTNTQYFGPGTRLTVL.

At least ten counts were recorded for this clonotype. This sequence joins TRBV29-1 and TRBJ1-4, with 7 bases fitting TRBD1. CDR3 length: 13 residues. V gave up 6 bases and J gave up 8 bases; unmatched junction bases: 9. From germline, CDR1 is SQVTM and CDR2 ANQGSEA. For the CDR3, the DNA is TGCAGCGTCGAAAAAGCAGGGGGGGAAAAACTGTTTTTT. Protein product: CSVEKAGGEKLFF.

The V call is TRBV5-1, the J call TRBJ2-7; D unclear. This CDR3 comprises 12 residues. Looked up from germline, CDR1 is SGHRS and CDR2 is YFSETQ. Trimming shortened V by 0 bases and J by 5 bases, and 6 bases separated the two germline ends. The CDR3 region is CASSLAEDEQYF. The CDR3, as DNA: TGCGCCAGCAGCTTGGCCGAGGACGAGCAGTACTTC.

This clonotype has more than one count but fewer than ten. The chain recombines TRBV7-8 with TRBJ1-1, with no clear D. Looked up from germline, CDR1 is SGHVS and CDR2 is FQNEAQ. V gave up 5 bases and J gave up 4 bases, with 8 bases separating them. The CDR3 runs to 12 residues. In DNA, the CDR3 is TGTGCCAGCAGCATCGTAGGCACTGAAGCTTTCTTT. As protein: CASSIVGTEAFF.

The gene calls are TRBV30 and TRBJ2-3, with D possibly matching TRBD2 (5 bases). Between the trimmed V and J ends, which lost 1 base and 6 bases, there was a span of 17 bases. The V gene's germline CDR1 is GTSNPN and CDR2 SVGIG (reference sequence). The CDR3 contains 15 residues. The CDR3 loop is CAWSEGGGLADTQYF. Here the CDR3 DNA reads TGTGCCTGGAGTGAGGGCGGCGGGCTAGCTGATACGCAGTATTTT.

The CDR3 region is CASSPRSDREDSGANVLTF. CDR3 coding DNA: TGTGCCAGCAGCCCTCGCTCGGACAGGGAAGACTCTGGGGCCAACGTCCTGACTTTC. V usage is TRBV4-2 and J usage is TRBJ2-6; 8 bases map to TRBD1. The length of the CDR3 is 19 residues. CDR1 and CDR2 from the germline V gene are LGHNA and YNFKEQ. V trimming: 4 bases; J trimming: 0 bases; junction bases outside the gene matches: 11.

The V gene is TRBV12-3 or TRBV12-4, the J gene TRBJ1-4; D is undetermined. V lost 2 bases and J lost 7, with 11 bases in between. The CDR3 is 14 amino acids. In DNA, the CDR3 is TGTGCCAGCAGTTTATCAGCGTTCGGTGAAAAACTGTTTTTT. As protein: CASSLSAFGEKLFF.

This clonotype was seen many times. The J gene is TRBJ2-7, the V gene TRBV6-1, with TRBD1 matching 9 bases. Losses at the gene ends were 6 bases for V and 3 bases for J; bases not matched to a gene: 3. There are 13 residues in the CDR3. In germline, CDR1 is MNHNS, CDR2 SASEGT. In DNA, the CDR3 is TGTGCCAGCAGCCGGGACAGGGACTACGAGCAGTACTTC. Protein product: CASSRDRDYEQYF.